The 14 T cell receptor beta chains below were found in one sample sequenced in a study of neurological immune-mediated disorders. TCRdb fed the 5' RACE reads into MiXCR, producing one record per CDR3 protein. The table shows about 66,000 distinct CDR3 sequences, with around 3.1% occurring only once. The sequenced sample was PBMCs. The source of these receptors is a man aged 40-50 years with multiple sclerosis.

The V call is TRBV7-6, the J call TRBJ2-5; D might be TRBD1 or TRBD2, each matching 5 bases. Trimming took off 8 bases at V and 7 bases at J, with 23 bases between the two ends. Germline loops: CDR1 SGHVS, CDR2 FNYEAQ. CDR3 length: 15 amino acids. Here the CDR3 reads CASAQGAGEWGTQYF. The CDR3, as DNA: TGTGCCAGCGCTCAAGGGGCGGGCGAGTGGGGGACCCAGTACTTC.

The V and J genes are TRBV10-1 and TRBJ1-1; D remains ambiguous. The V end was cut by 7 bases, the J end by 2 bases, with 11 bases between. This CDR3 is built from 13 residues. Per the germline V gene, CDR1 is WNHNN and CDR2 is SYGVQD (reference sequence). The CDR3 coding sequence is TGCGCCAGCAAAGGCGGAATTAACACTGAAGCTTTCTTT. Translating gives CASKGGINTEAFF.

This clonotype was counted at least ten times. V gene TRBV20-1 combines with J gene TRBJ2-7, with unresolved D. V lost 3 bases and J 3 bases, leaving 9 bases between the germline ends. The V gene's germline CDR1 is DFQATT and CDR2 SNEGSKA (reference sequence). The CDR3 has 12 residues. The CDR3 bases are TGCAGTGCTAGGAAAGCCGTCTACGAGCAGTACTTC. This codes for CSARKAVYEQYF.

This clonotype was picked up many times. The chain joins TRBV11-1 to TRBJ1-4; D not certain. Germline CDR1 SGHAT, CDR2 FQDESV (reference sequence). The CDR3 totals 14 residues. The germline V and J ends were trimmed by 4 bases and 5 bases, with 11 bases remaining between them. Here the CDR3 reads CASSWALGNEKLFF. CDR3 nucleotides: TGTGCCAGCAGCTGGGCCCTCGGAAATGAAAAACTGTTTTTT. Together with reference TRBV11-1 and TRBJ1-4, the CDR3 gives the full variable domain: EAEVAQSPRYKITEKSQAVAFWCDPISGHATLYWYRQILGQGPELLVQFQDESVVDDSQLPKDRFSAERLKGVDSTLKIQPAELGDSAMYLCASSWALGNEKLFFGSGTQLSVL.

This clonotype was counted a few times. The junction and the germline gene differ at one end; a read error may be behind it. This chain uses TRBV12-3 or TRBV12-4 with TRBJ1-2, with D possibly matching TRBD1 (5 bases). The CDR3 loop spans 12 amino acids. The CDR3 here is CASSSGDYGYNF. CDR3 nucleotides: TGTGCCAGCAGTAGCGGGGACTATGGCTACAACTTC.

This clonotype showed up many times. The CDR3 sequence is CSASRDSHNEQFF. The CDR3 DNA follows: TGCAGTGCTAGTCGGGACTCACACAATGAGCAGTTCTTC. V gene TRBV20-1 combines with J gene TRBJ2-1; D perhaps matches TRBD2 (6 bases). V shed 3 bases and J shed 5 bases, with 11 bases lying between them. The germline gives CDR1 DFQATT, CDR2 SNEGSKA (reference sequence). The CDR3 loop spans 13 amino acids.

This clonotype has at least ten counts. The chain recombines TRBV20-1 with TRBJ1-1; D is perhaps TRBD1 (5 bases). From germline, CDR1 is DFQATT and CDR2 SNEGSKA (reference sequence). CDR3 length: 13 residues. Trimming shortened V by 3 bases and J by 4 bases, and 12 bases separated the two germline ends. CDR3 nucleotides: TGCAGTGCTAGCCGGGACCATCCCACTGAAGCTTTCTTT. The encoded protein is CSASRDHPTEAFF.

This clonotype was observed many times. The chain employs TRBV7-2 and TRBJ2-7, with TRBD1 as a possible D gene (6 bases). The germline V gene has CDR1 SGHTA and CDR2 FQGNSA. CDR3 length: 14 amino acids. Trimming cost V 5 bases and J 1 base, with 12 bases left between them. DNA of the CDR3: TGTGCCAGCAGCCCTCTAACAGGGTCCTACGAGCAGTACTTC. Residues: CASSPLTGSYEQYF.

This clonotype has a count of ten or more. The chain has TRBV10-2 and TRBJ1-1; TRBD1 matches 9 bases. This CDR3 is 14 amino acids long. After removal of 6 bases from V and 1 base from J, the junction contained 3 bases not matched to a gene. Per germline, CDR1 WSHSY and CDR2 SAAADI. As DNA, the CDR3 is TGCGCCAGCAGATTACAGGGGGCGAACACTGAAGCTTTCTTT. It specifies CASRLQGANTEAFF.

This clonotype has at least ten counts. The V call is TRBV4-1, the J call TRBJ1-2; D is unclear. V gave up 0 bases and J gave up 6 bases, with 14 bases separating them. Germline loops: CDR1 MGHRA, CDR2 YSYEKL. There are 15 residues in the CDR3. CDR3 protein: CASSQDGTITNGYTF. The CDR3 DNA is TGCGCCAGCAGCCAAGACGGAACTATCACGAATGGCTACACCTTC.

This clonotype showed up many times. The chain employs TRBV5-1 and TRBJ2-7; 10 bases are a match to TRBD2. Germline-derived CDR1 and CDR2 are SGHRS and YFSETQ. The junction had 5 bases not matched to a gene; V was cut back by 4 bases and J by 4 bases. This CDR3 comprises 14 residues. The CDR3: CASSAGTSEYEQYF. CDR3 nucleotides: TGCGCCAGCAGCGCCGGGACTAGCGAGTACGAGCAGTACTTC.

This clonotype was detected many times. The V gene is TRBV7-8, the J gene TRBJ2-5; D remains unclear. The CDR3 totals 13 residues. Trimming took off 5 bases at V and 4 bases at J, with 11 bases between the two ends. Germline CDR1 SGHVS, CDR2 FQNEAQ. The CDR3 DNA is TGTGCCAGCAGCCCCGGACCGGGAGAGACCCAGTACTTC. Translation: CASSPGPGETQYF. The complete variable domain, with remaining parts taken from reference TRBV7-8 and TRBJ2-5, reads GAGVSQSPRYKVAKRGQDVALRCDPISGHVSLFWYQQALGQGPEFLTYFQNEAQLDKSGLPSDRFFAERPEGSVSTLKIQRTQQEDSAVYLCASSPGPGETQYFGPGTRLLVL.

This clonotype has just a few counts. The rearrangement joins TRBV15 to TRBJ1-5, with unresolved D. Germline lookup yields CDR1 LNHNV and CDR2 YYDKDF (reference sequence). The CDR3 sequence is 8 residues long. The CDR3 nucleotides read TGTAGCAATCAGCCCCAGCATTTT. It translates to CSNQPQHF. The whole variable domain, filled in from reference TRBV15 and TRBJ1-5, reads DAMVIQNPRYQVTQFGKPVTLSCSQTLNHNVMYWYQQKSSQAPKLLFHYYDKDFNNEADTPDNFQSRRPNTSFCFLDIRSPGLGDTAMYLCSNQPQHFGDGTRLSIL.

This clonotype was observed many times. The chain combines TRBV6-6 with TRBJ1-5; tentative D call: TRBD1 (5 bases). CDR1 is MNHNY and CDR2 is SVGAGI in the germline V gene (reference sequence). This CDR3 is 13 amino acids long. V was clipped by 4 bases and J by 5 bases, with 9 bases between them. The CDR3 bases are TGTGCCAGCAGTTGGGGGGGGGATCAGCCCCAGCATTTT. Amino acids: CASSWGGDQPQHF.